This TCR beta chain is drawn from a study of T cell responses to AZD1222 COVID-19 vaccine. Study as a whole: Pooling of second doses given at about 4 or about 12 weeks was done.

Assay: immunoSEQ multiplex PCR; the TCRdb copy retains only in-frame clones and omits some. Of about 150,000 clones listed, just over 90% are singletons. Per the germline V gene, CDR1 is MDHEN and CDR2 is SYDVKM. The CDR3 consists of 13 residues. Trimming left V 7 bases short and J 2 bases short, with 11 bases between. The clonotype comes from an adult in good health. This chain joins TRBV28 and TRBJ1-2; D gene ambiguous. The material was peripheral blood, obtained on day 0 of AZD1222 vaccination. CDR3 in DNA: TGTGCCAGCACCCCGATAAAAAACTATGGCTACACCTTC. Protein sequence: CASTPIKNYGYTF.